This T cell receptor beta chain was recovered during a study of cytomegalovirus exposure and HLA in healthy donors. Whole-study findings and limits: One cluster of highly shared sequence variants probably arose as a sequencing artifact. In a later analysis, productive TCRs from donors in an Asian-associated ancestry cluster reportedly carried fewer N-insertions than the cohort mean.

Germline lookup yields CDR1 SGHRS and CDR2 YFSETQ. J lost 6 bases, V lost 1 base, and 6 bases had no gene match. The CDR3 length is 15 residues. The PCR employed 60 Vbeta primers together with 13 Jbeta primers. This table comes from immunoSEQ multiplex PCR, and its TCRdb copy is limited to in-frame clones, with some not included. The sample contains over 130,000 clones, roughly 80% of which appear only once. This clone has only a few counts. Its antigen is not known. V gene TRBV5-1 combines with J gene TRBJ2-2; 7 nucleotides align to TRBD1. The sample taken for sequencing was PBMCs. This clonotype originated in a female donor in good health and CMV-seronegative. CDR3 sequence reads: CASSLTGQIAGELFF. CDR3 in DNA: TGCGCCAGCAGCTTGACGGGACAGATCGCCGGGGAGCTGTTTTTT.